These T cell receptor beta chains were read from a single sample in a study of T cell repertoires in cytomegalovirus infection. No antigen has been identified for these receptors. Via MiXCR, TCRdb re-called the reads, giving one row per CDR3 protein. The profile shows more than 95,000 distinct CDR3 sequences, about 31% of them singletons. The sample in question was CD8+ T cells from cultured PBMCs, obtained from culture after CMV antigen stimulation. These receptors were obtained from a human donor in good health (CMV status not recorded). Some clones in this sample may be carry-over from other donors' samples. Both conserved end residues are part of each CDR3.

length	V	J	CDR3
13	TRBV19	TRBJ1-5	CASSTGISQPQHF
16	TRBV7-2	TRBJ2-3	CASSLIGLAGTDTQYF
13	TRBV18	TRBJ1-4	CASSPSGNEKLFF
13	TRBV27	TRBJ1-5	CASSGGQYQPQHF
16	TRBV12-3/TRBV12-4	TRBJ2-3	CASGTSGGVSTDTQYF
14	TRBV27	TRBJ1-1	CASSWFRDGTEAFF
17	TRBV5-5	TRBJ2-5	CASSPEKAVRGQETQYF
15	TRBV4-1	TRBJ2-4	CASSQAGEEGNIQYF
14	TRBV7-6	TRBJ2-2	CASSLIFNTGELFF
16	TRBV28	TRBJ1-1	CASSLTFRALNTEAFF
12	TRBV12-3/TRBV12-4	TRBJ2-7	CASKRDSHEQYF
15	TRBV4-1	TRBJ2-5	CASSERQGDMETQYF
15	TRBV7-9	TRBJ1-6	CASSLGTGFNSPLHF
15	TRBV5-5	TRBJ2-7	CASSFLRDSSYEQYF
17	TRBV2	TRBJ2-7	CASSAGTGLPGDYEQYF
12	TRBV7-2	TRBJ2-1	CASSDNREEQFF
17	TRBV5-5	TRBJ2-5	CASSLEGRDLPSETQYF
15	TRBV7-6	TRBJ2-5	CASSSRQGEEETQYF
18	TRBV6-6	TRBJ2-1	CASSYSSPAGRGHNEQFF
16	TRBV12-3/TRBV12-4	TRBJ2-3	CASSLAPPGGPDTQYF
15	TRBV28	TRBJ1-1	CASRGTDRDNTVAFF
14	TRBV2	TRBJ2-7	CASGGQQSSYEQYF
15	TRBV7-3	TRBJ2-1	CASSFGGGGPNEQFF
14	TRBV10-3	TRBJ2-1	CAISALAGVNEQFF
14	TRBV6-5	TRBJ1-2	CASRIGQGGYGYTF
15	TRBV5-6	TRBJ2-2	CASSLMTENTGELFF
17	TRBV27	TRBJ2-3	CASSLGSVASDTDTQYF
17	TRBV7-9	TRBJ2-7	CASSFSSGGQGSGEQYF
16	TRBV4-1	TRBJ1-1	CASSDRGRVMNTEAFF
14	TRBV5-1	TRBJ2-7	CASSSGTGTYEQYF
15	TRBV7-9	TRBJ2-3	CASSFSGGRGDTQYF
11	TRBV2	TRBJ1-1	CASLRITEAFF
17	TRBV5-4	TRBJ2-3	CASSGGKSGGGSDTQYF
14	TRBV4-1	TRBJ1-2	CASSLPGGDYGYTF
13	TRBV7-9	TRBJ1-1	CASSSWTAQSAFF
14	TRBV19	TRBJ2-3	CASSIQGGPDTQYF
14	TRBV2	TRBJ1-5	CASSGWGSNQPQHF
17	TRBV7-8	TRBJ2-1	CASSFLGKLSSYNEQFF
14	TRBV4-1	TRBJ1-2	CASSQGGWGYGYTF
14	TRBV7-8	TRBJ2-3	CASSLAPSRDTQYF
16	TRBV7-9	TRBJ2-7	CASSPPRGGGHYEQYF
15	TRBV5-6	TRBJ2-4	CASSLGDIAKNIQYF
16	TRBV7-6	TRBJ2-3	CASTSARGLAADTQYF
16	TRBV7-2	TRBJ1-5	CASSLWAGDGNQPQHF
16	TRBV6-5	TRBJ1-6	CASSYSGGAGNSPLHF
15	TRBV23-1	TRBJ2-7	CASSPWGSGGYEQYF
11	TRBV2	TRBJ1-1	CASSERRGAFF
20	TRBV9	TRBJ2-3	CASSNRIHNVGPRGTDTQYF
16	TRBV27	TRBJ2-1	CASSLSPGVTGNEQFF
15	TRBV27	TRBJ2-7	CASSLNRGPYSEQYF
16	TRBV12-3/TRBV12-4	TRBJ1-1	CASSFGGGVSNTEAFF